The sequence of this TCR beta chain was determined in a study of tumor-infiltrating lymphocytes in oesophageal squamous cell carcinoma. TCRdb ran MiXCR on the PCR reads and lists one entry per CDR3 protein. The data show approximately 12,000 distinct CDR3 sequences, roughly 60% seen once. This clonotype was recorded a few times. Material: esophageal tumor tissue. This sequence originates from a male donor with esophageal squamous cell carcinoma.

Here the CDR3 DNA reads TGTGCCAGCAGCTTAGCTGGACTAGCGGGAGGTGCCGCAGATACGCAGTATTTT. Translating it yields CASSLAGLAGGAADTQYF. The chain employs TRBV11-1 and TRBJ2-3; 14 bases fit TRBD2. V gave up 0 bases and J gave up 4 bases; unmatched junction bases: 6. Germline V gives CDR1 SGHAT, CDR2 FQDESV (reference sequence). The CDR3 runs to 18 residues.